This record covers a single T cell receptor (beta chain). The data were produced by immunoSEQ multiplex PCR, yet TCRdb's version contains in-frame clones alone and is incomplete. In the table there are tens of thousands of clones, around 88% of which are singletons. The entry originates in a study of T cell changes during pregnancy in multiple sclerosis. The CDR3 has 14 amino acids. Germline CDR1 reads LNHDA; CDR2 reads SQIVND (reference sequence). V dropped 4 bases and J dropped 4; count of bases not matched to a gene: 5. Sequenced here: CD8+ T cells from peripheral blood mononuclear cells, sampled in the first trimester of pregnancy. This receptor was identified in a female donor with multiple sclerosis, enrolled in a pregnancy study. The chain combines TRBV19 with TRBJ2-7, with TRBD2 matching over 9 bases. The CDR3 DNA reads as TGTGCCAGTAGTAGGGGTAGCGGGAGTTACGAGCAGTACTTC. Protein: CASSRGSGSYEQYF.